The clone carrying this T cell receptor (beta chain) was observed at least ten times. The sample is drawn from a study of T cells after yellow fever vaccination. In TCRdb, the 5' RACE reads were re-called with MiXCR into one record per CDR3 protein. The data hold some 350,000 distinct CDR3 sequences, with 4.1% observed a single time. The clonotype originates from a man between 18 and 35 years old who received the YFV17D yellow fever vaccine. The sample was PBMCs, taken 5 days after the yellow fever booster vaccination.

This CDR3 is CASSPDRGQETQYF. The CDR3 DNA follows: TGTGCCAGCAGCCCCGACAGGGGACAAGAGACCCAGTACTTC. The chain carries TRBV11-3 and TRBJ2-5; 8 positions match TRBD1. CDR1 and CDR2 from the germline V gene are SGHNT and YENEEA. The V segment lost 5 bases and the J segment 2 bases; nucleotides outside the gene matches: 4. This CDR3 is 14 amino acids long.